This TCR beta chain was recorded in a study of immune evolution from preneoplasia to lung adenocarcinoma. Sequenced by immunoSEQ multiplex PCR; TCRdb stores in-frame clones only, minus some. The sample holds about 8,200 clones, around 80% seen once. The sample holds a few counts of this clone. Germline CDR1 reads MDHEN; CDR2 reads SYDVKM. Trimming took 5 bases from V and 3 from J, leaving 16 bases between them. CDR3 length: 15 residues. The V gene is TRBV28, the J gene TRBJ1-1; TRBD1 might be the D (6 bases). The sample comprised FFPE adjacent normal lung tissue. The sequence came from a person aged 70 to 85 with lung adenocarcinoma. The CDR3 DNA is TGTGCCAGCAGTGCCCGTGCGCCAGGGGACACTGAAGCTTTCTTT. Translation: CASSARAPGDTEAFF.